The 3 T cell receptor beta chains listed next were all sequenced from one sample in a study of T cells in Graves' hyperthyroidism and ophthalmopathy (dated by TCRdb to the late 2010s). The receptor library was made with multiplex PCR. For sequencing, an Illumina HiSeq 2000 was employed. Amplification of TCR beta CDR3 regions was carried out from RNA transcripts. A first-round RT-PCR of the TCR CDR3 used the HTBI primer set with the Qiagen OneStep RT-PCR kit. TCRdb reprocessed the public reads (quality trimming at Q25 with fastp, clone calling with MiXCR) and kept in-frame beta chains. CDR3 protein sequences are deduplicated, and each keeps its most common genes and DNA. The sample yields under 700,000 distinct CDR3 sequences; roughly 46% were counted once. In total, the top ten clones hold nearly 8.5% of the sample. Sequencing was done on a sample of peripheral blood or thyroid tissue (not recorded which). The receptors stem from a woman younger than 35 with Graves' hyperthyroidism. Donor details come from another sample of the same person, matched by shared clones.

This clonotype showed up just a few times. The gene calls are TRBV7-9 and TRBJ1-2; D remains ambiguous. Trimming took off 5 bases at V and 6 bases at J, with 19 bases between the two ends. Germline assignment: CDR1 SEHNR and CDR2 FQNEAQ (reference sequence). The CDR3 totals 15 residues. CDR3 nucleotide sequence: TGTGCCAGCAGCCTCGCGGGCAGTTACGGTGATGGCTACACCTTC. Protein product: CASSLAGSYGDGYTF.

The chain links TRBV18 to TRBJ1-2, with 8 bases that match TRBD1. From germline, CDR1 is KGHSH and CDR2 LQKENI. This CDR3 comprises 15 residues. With 0 bases clipped from V and 5 bases from J, the junction kept 5 bases outside the gene matches. The CDR3 bases are TGTGCCAGCTCACCACCGGGACAGGACGTTTATGGCTACACCTTC. It encodes CASSPPGQDVYGYTF.

J is TRBJ1-4 and V is TRBV12-3 or TRBV12-4, with 7 bases that match TRBD1. CDR3 size: 15 residues. V lost 3 bases and J lost 7; bases outside the gene matches: 8. CDR3 sequence (DNA): TGTGCCAGCAGTTTCCCTCGACAGGGTATTGAAAAACTGTTTTTT. It specifies CASSFPRQGIEKLFF.